This TCR beta chain is drawn from a study of CD8 T cells in ankylosing spondylitis. CDR3 length: 15 amino acids. The germline V gene encodes CDR1 DFQATT and CDR2 SNEGSKA (reference sequence). Trimming removed 3 bases from V and 2 bases from J, with 16 bases in between. A word on this clonotype: Its antigen remains unknown.

TCRdb itself ran the 5' RACE reads through MiXCR, one entry per CDR3 protein. The sample consists of about 480,000 distinct CDR3 sequences, roughly a sixth of them appearing once. Findings and caveats of the study: The study identified a TCR beta motif of seven or eight highly homologous variants that appeared characteristic of ankylosing spondylitis blood.

J is TRBJ1-1 and V is TRBV20-1; weak D call: TRBD1 (5 bases). The origin of this receptor is a male donor with ankylosing spondylitis. The sample was blood, either unsorted or a sorted T cell fraction (not recorded which). The CDR3 is CSARIVGHPNTEAFF. For the CDR3, the DNA is TGCAGTGCTAGGATAGTTGGACACCCTAACACTGAAGCTTTCTTT.